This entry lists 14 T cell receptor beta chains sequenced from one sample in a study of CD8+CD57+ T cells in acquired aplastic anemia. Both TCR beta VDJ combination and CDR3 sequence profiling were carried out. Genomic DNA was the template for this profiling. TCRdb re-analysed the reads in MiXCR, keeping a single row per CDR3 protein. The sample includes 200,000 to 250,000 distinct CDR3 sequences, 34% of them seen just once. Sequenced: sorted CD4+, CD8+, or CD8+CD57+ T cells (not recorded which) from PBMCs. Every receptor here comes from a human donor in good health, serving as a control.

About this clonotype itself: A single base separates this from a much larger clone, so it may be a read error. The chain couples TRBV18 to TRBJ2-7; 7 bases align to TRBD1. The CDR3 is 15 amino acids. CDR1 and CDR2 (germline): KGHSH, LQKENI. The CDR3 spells CASSRGQKLTYEQCF. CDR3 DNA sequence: TGTGCCAGCAGCCGGGGACAGAAACTAACCTACGAGCAGTGCTTC.

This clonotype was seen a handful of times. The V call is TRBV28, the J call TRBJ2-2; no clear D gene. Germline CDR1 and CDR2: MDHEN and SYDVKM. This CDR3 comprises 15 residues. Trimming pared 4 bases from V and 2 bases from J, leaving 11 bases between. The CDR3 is CASSSRMGNTGELFF. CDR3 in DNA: TGTGCCAGCAGTTCAAGGATGGGCAACACCGGGGAGCTGTTTTTT.

The CDR3: CSAQTSGRRDTQYF. The CDR3 nucleotides read TGCAGTGCTCAGACTAGCGGGAGGCGGGATACGCAGTATTTT. The V and J genes are TRBV20-1 and TRBJ2-3; 13 nucleotides align to TRBD2. V lost 5 bases to trimming and J lost 6 bases; unmatched junction nucleotides: 5. Germline V gene sequence: CDR1 DFQATT, CDR2 SNEGSKA (reference sequence). This CDR3 has 14 amino acids.

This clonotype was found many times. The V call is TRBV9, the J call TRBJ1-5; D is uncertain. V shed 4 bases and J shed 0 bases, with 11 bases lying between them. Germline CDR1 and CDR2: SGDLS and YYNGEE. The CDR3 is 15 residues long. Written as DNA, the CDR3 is TGTGCCAGCAGCCCAGGTGGTTATAGCAATCAGCCCCAGCATTTT. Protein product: CASSPGGYSNQPQHF.

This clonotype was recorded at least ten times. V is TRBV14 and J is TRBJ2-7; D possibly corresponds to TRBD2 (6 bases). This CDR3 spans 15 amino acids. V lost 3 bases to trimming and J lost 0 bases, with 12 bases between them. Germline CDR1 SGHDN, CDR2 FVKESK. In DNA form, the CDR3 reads TGTGCCAGCAGCCAGGTGGGGACTCTCTCCTACGAGCAGTACTTC. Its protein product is CASSQVGTLSYEQYF.

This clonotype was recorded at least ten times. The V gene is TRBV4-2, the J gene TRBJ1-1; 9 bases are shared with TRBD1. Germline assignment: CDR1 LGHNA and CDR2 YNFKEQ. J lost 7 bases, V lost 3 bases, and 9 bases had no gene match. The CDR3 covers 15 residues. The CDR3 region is CASSQGDRDVNEAFF. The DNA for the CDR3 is TGTGCCAGCAGCCAGGGGGACAGGGACGTTAATGAAGCTTTCTTT.

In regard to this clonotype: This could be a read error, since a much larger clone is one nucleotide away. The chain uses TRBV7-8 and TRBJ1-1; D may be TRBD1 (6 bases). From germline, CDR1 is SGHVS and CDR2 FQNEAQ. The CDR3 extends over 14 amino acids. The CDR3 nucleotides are TGTGCCAGCAGCGCGGACAGTGGGAGGTCTGAAGTTTTCTTT. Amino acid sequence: CASSADSGRSEVFF.

The chain's CDR3 is CASSLDPEAGGRSGETQYF. In DNA form, the CDR3 reads TGCGCCAGCAGCTTGGACCCAGAAGCGGGAGGGCGGTCCGGTGAGACCCAGTACTTC. The gene calls are TRBV5-1 and TRBJ2-5; 10 positions agree with TRBD2. The CDR3 sequence is 19 residues long. The V gene's germline CDR1 is SGHRS and CDR2 YFSETQ. Losses at the gene ends were 0 bases for V and 5 bases for J; bases not matched to a gene: 16.

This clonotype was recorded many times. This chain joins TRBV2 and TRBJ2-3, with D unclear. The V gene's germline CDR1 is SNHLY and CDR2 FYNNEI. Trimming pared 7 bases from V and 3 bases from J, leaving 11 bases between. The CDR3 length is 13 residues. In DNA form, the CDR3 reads TGTGCCAGCACAGGCAGGCGGACAGATACGCAGTATTTT. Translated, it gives CASTGRRTDTQYF. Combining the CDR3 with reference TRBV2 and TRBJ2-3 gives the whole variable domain EPEVTQTPSHQVTQMGQEVILRCVPISNHLYFYWYRQILGQKVEFLVSFYNNEISEKSEIFDDQFSVERPDGSNFTLKIRSTKLEDSAMYFCASTGRRTDTQYFGPGTRLTVL.

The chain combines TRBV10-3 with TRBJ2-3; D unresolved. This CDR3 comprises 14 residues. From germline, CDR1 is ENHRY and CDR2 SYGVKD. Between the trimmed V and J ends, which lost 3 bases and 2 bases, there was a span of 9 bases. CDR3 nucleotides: TGTGCCATCAGTGATTCACGCAACACAGATACGCAGTATTTT. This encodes CAISDSRNTDTQYF.

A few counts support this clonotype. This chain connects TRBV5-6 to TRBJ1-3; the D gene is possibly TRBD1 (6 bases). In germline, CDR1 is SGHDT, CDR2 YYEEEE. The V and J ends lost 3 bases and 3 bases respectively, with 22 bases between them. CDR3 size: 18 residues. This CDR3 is CASSWGAPGPGGGNTIYF. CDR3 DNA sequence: TGTGCCAGCAGCTGGGGGGCCCCGGGACCAGGAGGTGGAAACACCATATATTTT.

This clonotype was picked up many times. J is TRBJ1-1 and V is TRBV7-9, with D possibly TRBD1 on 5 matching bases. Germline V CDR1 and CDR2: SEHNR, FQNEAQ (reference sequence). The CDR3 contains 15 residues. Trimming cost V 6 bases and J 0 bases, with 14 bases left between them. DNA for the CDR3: TGTGCCAGCAGTCCAGACAGAACCATGAACACTGAAGCTTTCTTT. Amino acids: CASSPDRTMNTEAFF.

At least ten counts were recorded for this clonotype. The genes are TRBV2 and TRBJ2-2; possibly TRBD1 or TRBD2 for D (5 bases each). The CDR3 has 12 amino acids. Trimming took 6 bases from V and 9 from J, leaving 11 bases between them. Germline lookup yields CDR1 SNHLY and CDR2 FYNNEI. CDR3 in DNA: TGTGCCAGCAGGGGGGACCTTCGGGAGCTGTTTTTT. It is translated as CASRGDLRELFF.

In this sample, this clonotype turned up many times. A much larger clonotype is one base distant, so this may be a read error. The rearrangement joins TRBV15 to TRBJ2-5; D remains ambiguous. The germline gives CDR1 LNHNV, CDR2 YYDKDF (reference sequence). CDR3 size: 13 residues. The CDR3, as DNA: TGTGCCACCGGCAGGTTACTCCAAGAGACCCAGTACTTC. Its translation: CATGRLLQETQYF.